These 21 T cell receptor beta chains share one sample of origin, sequenced in a study of T cells in Graves' hyperthyroidism and ophthalmopathy. Template material for amplifying TCR beta CDR3 regions consisted of RNA transcripts. A set of HTBI primers served as the primers for a first-round RT-PCR of the TCR CDR3. From the multiplex PCR reads, TCRdb called clonotypes with MiXCR, one entry per CDR3 protein. There are a few hundred thousand distinct CDR3 sequences in the sample; 15% to 20% occur only once, and approximately 40% lies in the top ten. The specimen was blood. The receptors originated from a man aged 35-49 years with Graves' hyperthyroidism.

The DNA for the CDR3 is TGCGCCAGGGTGAGACAGGGGCGATGGGGCAATGAGCAGTTCTTC. Its translation is CARVRQGRWGNEQFF. The chain employs TRBV10-1 and TRBJ2-1; 8 bases are a match to TRBD1. Trimming cost V 9 bases and J 6 bases; bases outside gene matches: 13. Per the germline V gene, CDR1 is WNHNN and CDR2 is SYGVQD (reference sequence). The CDR3 has 15 residues.

At least ten counts were recorded for this clonotype. This chain connects TRBV7-3 to TRBJ2-1; 8 bases match TRBD2. CDR3 length: 15 amino acids. J lost 5 bases, V lost 0 bases, and 3 bases had no gene match. Looked up from germline, CDR1 is SGHTA and CDR2 is FQGTGA. The CDR3 DNA sequence: TGTGCCAGCAGCTTAACCGGGGGGGACCACAATGAGCAGTTCTTC. Translation gives CASSLTGGDHNEQFF.

This clonotype was recorded at least ten times. This chain connects TRBV6-5 to TRBJ1-2, with D uncertain. This CDR3 region has 14 residues. CDR1 and CDR2 (germline): MNHEY, SVGAGI. V dropped 2 bases and J dropped 4 bases, with 11 bases sitting between them. This CDR3 reads CASSYTPGSYGYTF. DNA for the CDR3: TGTGCCAGCAGTTACACCCCGGGTAGCTATGGCTACACCTTC.

This clonotype was found many times. The chain couples TRBV7-2 to TRBJ2-7, with D perhaps TRBD2 (7 bases). Germline V gene sequence: CDR1 SGHTA, CDR2 FQGNSA. The ends were cut back, 7 bases at V and 7 bases at J, with 20 bases in the middle. The CDR3 extends over 14 amino acids. Here the CDR3 DNA reads TGTGCCAGCACCATGCTTATCGGGGGGCGGGAGCAGTACTTC. Amino acid sequence: CASTMLIGGREQYF. Based on the CDR3 plus reference TRBV7-2 and TRBJ2-7, the full variable domain is GAGVSQSPSNKVTEKGKDVELRCDPISGHTALYWYRQSLGQGLEFLIYFQGNSAPDKSGLPSDRFSAERTGGSVSTLTIQRTQQEDSAVYLCASTMLIGGREQYFGPGTRLTVT.

This clonotype was observed at least ten times. V is TRBV20-1 and J is TRBJ2-7; D is unclear. The V gene lost 1 base and the J gene lost 7 bases, with 11 bases spanning the gap. Germline V gene sequence: CDR1 DFQATT, CDR2 SNEGSKA (reference sequence). The CDR3 has 12 residues. CDR3 sequence: CSARGPDREQYF. In DNA, the CDR3 is TGCAGTGCTAGAGGCCCGGACCGGGAGCAGTACTTC.

The CDR3 reads CASSSYNYRSYNEQFF. In nucleotides, the CDR3 is TGTGCCAGCAGCTCATACAACTACCGCTCCTACAATGAGCAGTTCTTC. The V gene is TRBV7-2, the J gene TRBJ2-1; D gene unclear. The CDR3 runs to 16 residues. The germline gives CDR1 SGHTA, CDR2 FQGNSA. The ends were cut back, 4 bases at V and 0 bases at J, with 13 bases in the middle.

This clonotype was detected many times. The genes are TRBV3-1 and TRBJ2-5; D is uncertain. The germline gives CDR1 LGHDT, CDR2 YNNKEL (reference sequence). The CDR3 sequence is 14 residues long. The V gene lost 4 bases and the J gene lost 7 bases, with 16 bases spanning the gap. The CDR3 loop is CASSLGSNVGTQYF. The CDR3 DNA sequence: TGTGCCAGCAGCCTCGGGTCGAACGTCGGGACCCAGTACTTC.

This clonotype was counted at least ten times. The V call is TRBV4-3, the J call TRBJ1-1; maybe TRBD1 (5 bases). The CDR3 loop spans 15 amino acids. Germline V gene sequence: CDR1 LGHNA, CDR2 YSLEER. V shed 4 bases and J shed 1 base, with 13 bases lying between them. The CDR3 region is CASSRGDFQNTEAFF. The CDR3 DNA sequence: TGCGCCAGCAGCCGCGGGGACTTTCAGAACACTGAAGCTTTCTTT.

This clonotype was seen ten or more times. V usage is TRBV12-3 or TRBV12-4 and J usage is TRBJ2-7; 7 nucleotides agree with TRBD2. The CDR3 has 15 residues. Trimming removed 6 bases from V and 5 bases from J; junction bases left unmatched: 13. CDR3 coding DNA: TGTGCCAGCAGCCTCATAGGTGGCGGGGGAGACGAGCAGTACTTC. Translating it yields CASSLIGGGGDEQYF.

The chain couples TRBV28 to TRBJ2-1, with a weak D call TRBD2 (7 bases). CDR1 and CDR2 from the germline V gene are MDHEN and SYDVKM. This CDR3 contains 15 residues. The V gene lost 6 bases and the J gene lost 8 bases, with 20 bases spanning the gap. The CDR3 is CASRVGGGFPHEQFF. The CDR3 DNA reads as TGTGCCAGCAGGGTAGGGGGAGGGTTTCCCCATGAGCAGTTCTTC.

This clonotype was detected ten times or more. The chain has TRBV6-1 and TRBJ2-7, with 10 positions matching TRBD2. V lost 6 bases, J lost 2 bases, and 7 bases stayed unmatched. The CDR3 sequence is 15 residues long. The germline V gene encodes CDR1 MNHNS and CDR2 SASEGT. In nucleotides, the CDR3 is TGTGCCAGCAGCGTAGGACTAGCGGAGACCTACGAGCAGTACTTC. It codes for CASSVGLAETYEQYF.

The chain has TRBV7-2 and TRBJ2-7, with TRBD2 as a possible D gene (6 bases). CDR3 length equals 12 residues. CDR1 and CDR2 from the germline V gene are SGHTA and FQGNSA. The germline V and J ends were trimmed by 5 bases and 4 bases, with 9 bases remaining between them. The CDR3 protein is CASSAGTYEQYF. The DNA for the CDR3 is TGTGCCAGCAGCGCCGGGACTTACGAGCAGTACTTC.

This clonotype came up a few times. The V gene is TRBV28, the J gene TRBJ1-6; D call uncertain. With 4 bases removed from V and 3 bases from J, the gap between germline ends came to 13 bases. Germline V gives CDR1 MDHEN, CDR2 SYDVKM. The CDR3 spans 16 residues. CDR3 nucleotide sequence: TGTGCCAGCAGTTGGCCCGGACCGAGCTATAATTCACCCCTCCACTTT. Protein: CASSWPGPSYNSPLHF.

The genes are TRBV10-2 and TRBJ2-1, with D perhaps matching TRBD1 or TRBD2 (5 bases each). The CDR3 runs 12 residues. V was trimmed by 7 bases and J by 9 bases, leaving 13 bases between them. CDR1 is WSHSY, CDR2 SAAADI, per germline. The CDR3 nucleotides read TGCGCCAGCACTCTCTGGGGGTCTGAGCAGTTCTTC. Amino acid sequence: CASTLWGSEQFF.

This chain's CDR3 is CASSHGPGDRTEAFF. CDR3 nucleotide sequence: TGCGCCAGCAGCCACGGACCCGGGGATCGGACTGAAGCTTTCTTT. The gene calls are TRBV4-1 and TRBJ1-1; D remains unclear. Germline assignment: CDR1 MGHRA and CDR2 YSYEKL. V shed 3 bases and J shed 5 bases, with 16 bases lying between them. This CDR3 region has 15 residues.

The chain joins TRBV7-8 to TRBJ1-3; D call uncertain. Trimming removed 1 base from V and 0 bases from J, with 13 bases in between. The CDR3 spans 17 residues. Germline-derived CDR1 and CDR2 are SGHVS and FQNEAQ. CDR3 sequence reads: CASSLDSRLRSGNTIYF. CDR3 nucleotide sequence: TGTGCCAGCAGCTTAGATAGCCGACTCCGCTCTGGAAACACCATATATTTT.

About this clonotype itself: This may come from a read error, since a much larger clone is one base off. The chain uses TRBV11-2 and TRBJ2-7, with no clear D. CDR3 length: 13 amino acids. The V and J ends lost 5 bases and 3 bases respectively, with 11 bases between them. Germline V gene data show CDR1 as SGHAT and CDR2 as FQNNGV. The CDR3 DNA sequence: TGTGCCAGCAGCATAGGTGTGGGCTACGAGCAGTACTTC. It is translated as CASSIGVGYEQYF.

By sample fraction, this clonotype is medium-sized. The J gene is TRBJ1-2, the V gene TRBV6-5; D gene ambiguous. The length of the CDR3 is 13 residues. The germline V and J ends were trimmed by 2 bases and 4 bases, with 8 bases remaining between them. Looked up from germline, CDR1 is MNHEY and CDR2 is SVGAGI. For the CDR3, the DNA is TGTGCCAGCAGTTACGGGGTACGCTATGGCTACACCTTC. Its protein product is CASSYGVRYGYTF.

This clonotype was seen at least ten times. The chain couples TRBV12-3 or TRBV12-4 to TRBJ2-5; 9 bases match TRBD1. Trimming took 4 bases from V and 4 from J; bases not matched to a gene: 7. This CDR3 is built from 15 residues. The CDR3 coding sequence is TGTGCCAGCAGTTCCCGCCGGACAGGGGTAGAGACCCAGTACTTC. This sequence encodes CASSSRRTGVETQYF.

This clonotype occurred many times. The chain employs TRBV19 and TRBJ2-2; D is unclear. The V end lost 5 bases, the J end lost 1 base, and 8 bases lay between the germline ends. This CDR3 comprises 14 residues. CDR1 is LNHDA, CDR2 SQIVND, per germline (reference sequence). The CDR3 loop is CASSWQMNTGELFF. CDR3 nucleotides: TGTGCCAGTAGTTGGCAGATGAACACCGGGGAGCTGTTTTTT.

This clonotype was seen only a few times. V gene TRBV7-2 combines with J gene TRBJ2-7, with no clear D. The ends were cut back, 0 bases at V and 2 bases at J, with 5 bases in the middle. This CDR3 has 13 residues. Looked up from germline, CDR1 is SGHTA and CDR2 is FQGNSA. CDR3 region: CASSLARAYEQYF. The DNA of the CDR3 is TGTGCCAGCAGCTTAGCGAGAGCCTACGAGCAGTACTTC.